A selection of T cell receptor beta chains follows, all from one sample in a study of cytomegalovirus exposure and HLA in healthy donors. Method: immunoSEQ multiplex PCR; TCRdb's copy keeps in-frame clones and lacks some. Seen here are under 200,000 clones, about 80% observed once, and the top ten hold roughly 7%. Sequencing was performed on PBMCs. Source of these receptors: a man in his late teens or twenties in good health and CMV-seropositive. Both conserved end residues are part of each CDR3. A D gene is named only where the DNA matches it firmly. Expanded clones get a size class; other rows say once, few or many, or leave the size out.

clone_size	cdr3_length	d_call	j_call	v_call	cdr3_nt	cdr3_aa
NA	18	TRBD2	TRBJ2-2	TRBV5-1	TGCGCCAGCAGCTTGGGACTAGCGGGAGGGCCGAGCACCGGGGAGCTGTTTTTT	CASSLGLAGGPSTGELFF
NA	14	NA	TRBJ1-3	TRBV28	TGTGCCAGCAGTAGGGACGGGAGCGGAAACACCATATATTTT	CASSRDGSGNTIYF
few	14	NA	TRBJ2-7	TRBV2	TGTGCCAGCAGTGTTCAGGGGCCATCCTACGAGCAGTACTTC	CASSVQGPSYEQYF
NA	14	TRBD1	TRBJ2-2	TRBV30	TGTGCCTGGACGGGGACAGCGAACACCGGGGAGCTGTTTTTT	CAWTGTANTGELFF
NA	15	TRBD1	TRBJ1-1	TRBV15	TGTGCCACCAGCAGAGGAGGGACAGGGGCCACTGAAGCTTTCTTT	CATSRGGTGATEAFF
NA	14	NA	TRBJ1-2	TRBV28	TGTGCCAGCAGTTTGAGCGGGACGGACTATGGCTACACCTTC	CASSLSGTDYGYTF
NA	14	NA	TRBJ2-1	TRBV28	TGTGCCAGCAGTTTATGGTCTCCAGGGAATGAGCAGTTCTTC	CASSLWSPGNEQFF
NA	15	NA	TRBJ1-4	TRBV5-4	TGTGCCAGCAGCCCGGGGGGGGCTTCGAATGAAAAACTGTTTTTT	CASSPGGASNEKLFF
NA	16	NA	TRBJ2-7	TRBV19	TGTGCCAGTAGTATAGCCCCGCCCCGGGGGTTCTACGAGCAGTACTTC	CASSIAPPRGFYEQYF
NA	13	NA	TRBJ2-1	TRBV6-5	TGTGCCAGCTCTCGGGACTCCTACAATGAGCAGTTCTTC	CASSRDSYNEQFF
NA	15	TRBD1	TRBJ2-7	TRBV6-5	TGTGCCAGCAGTTATGGGCAGGGGGCTTCCTACGAGCAGTACTTC	CASSYGQGASYEQYF
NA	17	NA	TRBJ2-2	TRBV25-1	TGTGCCAGCAGAGCCCCTTCTAGCGGAGGGGGGCCCGGGGAGCTGTTTTTT	CASRAPSSGGGPGELFF
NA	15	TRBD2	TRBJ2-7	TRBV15	TGTGCCACCAGCAGAGATCCTAGCGGGGGCTACGAGCAGTACTTC	CATSRDPSGGYEQYF
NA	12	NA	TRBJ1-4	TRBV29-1	TGCAGCGTAAGAGCAACTAATGAAAAACTGTTTTTT	CSVRATNEKLFF
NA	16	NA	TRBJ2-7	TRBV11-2	TGTGCCAGCAGCTTAGGAGGAGCGGGCGCGACTTACGAGCAGTACTTC	CASSLGGAGATYEQYF
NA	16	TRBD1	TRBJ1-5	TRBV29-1	TGCAGCGTTTTCTTTAACCAACAGGGGAAGGATCAGCCCCAGCATTTT	CSVFFNQQGKDQPQHF
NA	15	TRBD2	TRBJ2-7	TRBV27	TGTGCCAGTAGCTTAGCGGGAGGGTTTTTTAACGAGCAGTACTTC	CASSLAGGFFNEQYF